The 3 T cell receptor beta chains in this list originate from one sample, sequenced in a study of T cell repertoires in cytomegalovirus infection. TCRdb itself ran the reads through MiXCR, one entry per CDR3 protein. Of more than 500,000 distinct CDR3 sequences detected, approximately 16% appear once; the ten largest clones hold 20% to 30%. Input material: CD8+ T cells from PBMCs. The receptors were sampled from a human donor in good health (CMV status not recorded). Some clones in this sample may be carry-over from other donors' samples.

This clonotype was counted ten times or more. The rearrangement joins TRBV4-1 to TRBJ1-6, with D possibly TRBD1 on 6 matching bases. The length of the CDR3 is 17 residues. Trimming cost V 0 bases and J 9 bases, with 18 bases left between them. The V gene's germline CDR1 is MGHRA and CDR2 YSYEKL. Here the CDR3 reads CASSQELVGGTGSPLHF. The DNA of the CDR3 is TGCGCCAGCAGCCAAGAACTGGTGGGGGGCACGGGTTCACCCCTCCACTTT.

This clonotype has ten or more counts. The chain combines TRBV7-9 with TRBJ2-1, with TRBD2 as a possible D gene (6 bases). Per the germline V gene, CDR1 is SEHNR and CDR2 is FQNEAQ (reference sequence). V lost 4 bases and J lost 4, with 17 bases in between. CDR3 length: 16 amino acids. This CDR3 is CASSSGRVRGYNEQFF. DNA for the CDR3: TGTGCCAGCAGCTCTGGCAGGGTTCGGGGGTACAATGAGCAGTTCTTC.

Note on this clonotype: A much more abundant neighbour one base away suggests this may be a read error. CDR3 sequence: CASSYRYTDTQYF. CDR3 bases: TGTGCCAGCAGTTACCGATACACAGATACGCAGTATTTT. This chain uses TRBV6-7 with TRBJ2-3; no firm D call. TRBV6-7 counts as an open reading frame of uncertain function. CDR3 size: 13 residues. The V end lost 2 bases, the J end lost 2 bases, and 5 bases lay between the germline ends.